This is a list of T cell receptor beta chains from one sample in a study of T cell repertoires in cytomegalovirus infection. TCRdb processed the reads anew with MiXCR; each CDR3 protein has one entry. The table has roughly 920,000 distinct CDR3 sequences, approximately 31% seen once. Their cognate antigens are unknown. This sample comprised cultured CD8+ T cells from PBMCs, obtained from culture after CMV antigen stimulation. The receptor source for this set is a human donor in good health (CMV status not recorded). Some clones in this sample may be carry-over from other donors' samples. CDR3s include the opening cysteine and the closing phenylalanine or tryptophan. The D gene is left open where the match is weak. The size of a clone is reported for some rows only, either as once, few or many, or as a class for expanded clones.

>TRBV6-1|.|TRBJ2-2|few
TGTGCCAGCCCGCAAGCCGGGGAGCTGTTTTTT
CASPQAGELFF
>TRBV28|.|TRBJ1-5|few
TGTGCCAGCAGTGAACAGGCGTATAGCAATCAGCCCCAGCATTTT
CASSEQAYSNQPQHF
>TRBV12-3/TRBV12-4|.|TRBJ1-4|many
TGTGCCAGCAGTAGAGTCAATGAAAAACTGTTTTTT
CASSRVNEKLFF
>TRBV7-2|TRBD2|TRBJ2-1|many
TGTGCCAGCAGCCTCAGGGCTAGCGGGGGGGGCCATGAGCAGTTCTTC
CASSLRASGGGHEQFF
>TRBV7-9|.|TRBJ2-5|.
TGTGCCAACAGCCCTCGAGGGCAGCAAGAGACCCAGTACTTC
CANSPRGQQETQYF
>TRBV7-8|.|TRBJ1-5|few
TGTGCCAGCAGCCCGGGTTTAATTACAGGGAGTTTCCAGCCCCAGCATTTT
CASSPGLITGSFQPQHF
>TRBV19|.|TRBJ2-5|.
TGTGCCAGTAGTGACCGACTGGGGTGGGAGACCCAGTACTTC
CASSDRLGWETQYF
>TRBV19|.|TRBJ1-5|many
TGTGCCAGTAGTATAGATTCGGAAAGGTTCAGGGCCAATCAGCCCCAGCATTTT
CASSIDSERFRANQPQHF
>TRBV3-1|.|TRBJ2-5|once
TGTGCCAGCAGCCATGCGGAAGTTGAGGCCCAGTACTTC
CASSHAEVEAQYF
>TRBV6-1|.|TRBJ1-2|many
TGTGCCACCCGGACACCAGCTAACTATGGCTACACCTTC
CATRTPANYGYTF
>TRBV4-1|.|TRBJ1-5|once
TGCGCCAGCAGCGTCAGGCACAATCAGCCCCAGCATTTT
CASSVRHNQPQHF
>TRBV6-6|.|TRBJ2-7|.
TGTGCCAGCAGTTATGGCAGGGGGGCCTACGAGCAGTACTTC
CASSYGRGAYEQYF
>TRBV19|TRBD1|TRBJ2-1|few
TGTGCCAGTAGTCCGGGACAGGCCACCTACAATGAGCAGTTCTTC
CASSPGQATYNEQFF
>TRBV19|.|TRBJ1-1|.
TGTGCCAGTAGTACGCAGGATTCGAACACTGAAGCTTTCTTT
CASSTQDSNTEAFF
>TRBV27|.|TRBJ2-7|few
TGTGCCAGCAGTTTAATAGACGGTTTCGAGCAGTACTTC
CASSLIDGFEQYF
>TRBV20-1|TRBD2|TRBJ2-4|.
TGCAGTGCGACCCAGGGACTAGATGTCATTCAGTACTTC
CSATQGLDVIQYF
>TRBV13|.|TRBJ2-1|.
TGTGCCAGCAGCTTAAGAGGGATAGTAAACAATGAGCAGTTCTTC
CASSLRGIVNNEQFF
>TRBV7-6|TRBD1|TRBJ2-2|.
TGTGCCAGCAGTTCCCCTCGGACAGGGGTGAACACCGGGGAGCTGTTTTTT
CASSSPRTGVNTGELFF
>TRBV4-2|.|TRBJ2-4|.
TGTGCCAGCAGCGAAGGGCCCCCGGGTAAAAACATTCAGTACTTC
CASSEGPPGKNIQYF
>TRBV15|.|TRBJ2-1|.
TGTGCCACCAGCAGTCTCCGGGACTCCTCCTACAATGAGCAGTTCTTC
CATSSLRDSSYNEQFF
>TRBV7-9|TRBD2|TRBJ2-1|.
TGTGCCAGCAGCCCGACTAGCGGGAGGGAGTACAATGAGCAGTTCTTC
CASSPTSGREYNEQFF
>TRBV10-2|TRBD1|TRBJ2-7|many
TGCGCCAGCAGCGGGACAGGCGGATACGAGCAGTACTTC
CASSGTGGYEQYF
>TRBV6-2/TRBV6-3|.|TRBJ1-1|few
TGTGCCAGCAGACGCGACAGACCGAACACTGAAGCTTTCTTT
CASRRDRPNTEAFF
>TRBV7-9|.|TRBJ1-1|few
TGTGCCAGCAGCTTTGGCGGGGGGTCTGAAGCTTTCTTT
CASSFGGGSEAFF